The clone carrying this TCR beta chain came up a few times. Germline V lookup: CDR1 SGHAT, CDR2 FQNNGV. The CDR3 runs to 15 residues. The V and J ends lost 5 bases and 5 bases respectively, with 19 bases between them. Participants were aged 18 to 89 years from roughly 26 US areas. The data derive from a study of blood T cell repertoires in COVID-19. Study-wide background: From T cells, B-cell-depleted T cells, or PBMCs came the material, which was cDNA or gDNA.

The method was immunoSEQ multiplex PCR; TCRdb's version includes in-frame clones alone and lacks a portion of them. Among more than 200,000 clones listed, around 84% were seen once. This clonotype originated in a woman between 45 and 65 years old who had recovered from COVID-19. The source material was PBMCs or T cells enriched from blood (not recorded which). The V and J genes are TRBV11-2 and TRBJ2-7, with D perhaps TRBD2 (5 bases). CDR3 DNA sequence: TGTGCCAGCAGCCTTAGCGTCCAGACGGTAAACGAGCAGTACTTC. Translating gives CASSLSVQTVNEQYF.